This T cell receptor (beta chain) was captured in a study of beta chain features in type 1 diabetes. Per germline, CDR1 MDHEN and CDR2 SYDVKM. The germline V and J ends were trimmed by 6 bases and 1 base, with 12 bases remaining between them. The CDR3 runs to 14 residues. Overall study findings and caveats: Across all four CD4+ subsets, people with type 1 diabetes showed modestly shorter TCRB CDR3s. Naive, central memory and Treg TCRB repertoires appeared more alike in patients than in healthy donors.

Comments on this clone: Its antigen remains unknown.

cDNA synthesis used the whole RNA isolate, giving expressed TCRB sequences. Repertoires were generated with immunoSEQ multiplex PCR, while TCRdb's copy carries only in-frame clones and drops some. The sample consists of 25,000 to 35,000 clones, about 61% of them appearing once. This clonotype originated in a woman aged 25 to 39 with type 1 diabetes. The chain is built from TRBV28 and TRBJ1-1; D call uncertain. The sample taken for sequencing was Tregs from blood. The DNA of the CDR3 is TGTGCCAGCAGCCTTGGGAGTCGGAACACTGAAGCTTTCTTT. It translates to CASSLGSRNTEAFF.